This T cell receptor (beta chain) stems from a study of molecular identifiers for immune sequencing clone quantification. TCRdb fed the PCR reads into MiXCR, producing one record per CDR3 protein. This table has approximately 590,000 distinct CDR3 sequences, about 25% appearing once. The CDR3 covers 15 residues. Between the trimmed V and J ends, which lost 1 base and 2 bases, there was a span of 11 bases. Germline V lookup: CDR1 SEHNR, CDR2 FQNEAQ (reference sequence). Specimen: naive CD8+ T cells from blood, with Jurkat cell RNA spiked in. Subset indicated: FACS-sorted CD8+CD4-CCR7+CD45RA+ naive T cells. The source is a human donor in good health. Some libraries in this study had Jurkat cell RNA spiked in. The V gene is TRBV7-9, the J gene TRBJ1-2; the D is unclear. CDR3 in DNA: TGTGCCAGCAGCTTAGTAATAACAGACAACTATGGCTACACCTTC. Translating gives CASSLVITDNYGYTF.